Below, one TCR beta chain is given with its context. Its antigen is not yet known. Base qualities are not recorded, but no much larger clone differs from it by a single base. The sample comes from a study of blood T cell repertoires in COVID-19 (dated by TCRdb to 2018 to 2020). Regarding the research as a whole: Samples from collaborators originated in the United States, Italy and Spain and spanned both the acute and convalescent phases of COVID-19. Where available, HLA class I and class II types were obtained from metadata supplied by the sample provider rather than from assay-based typing. Deeply sampled blood TCRbeta repertoires from subjects exposed to, actively infected with, or recovered from COVID-19 were included in the dataset. The repertoires were made available in a free public database intended to serve as a resource for research on the immune response to SARS-CoV-2. The material from the prospective study consisted of cDNA or gDNA derived from T cells, B-cell-depleted T cells, or PBMCs. Sample metadata almost always included a de-identified subject ID, COVID-19 status, age in years and sex. The samples were drawn from two sources: the first 160 participants of the ongoing ImmuneRACE study, and 1,254 subjects contributed by 6 global collaborators. Broad study findings and their caveats: Clinical and demographic metadata were provided uncurated, with the amount varying by source and participant.

Enrolling through a virtual design, the prospective study's participants ranged in age from roughly 18 to 95 years and lived across some 23 United States geographic areas. Cohort assignment in the prospective study relied on participant-reported clinical history from a screening survey and a study questionnaire. For ImmuneRACE Cohort 3, a participant was defined as recovered based on two consecutive negative NP/OP PCR tests, clearance by a healthcare professional, or resolution of symptoms. Mobile phlebotomists in the prospective study collected whole blood, serum and a nasopharyngeal or oropharyngeal swab from every participant. Participants in the prospective study had the option to provide additional blood draws and questionnaires over an approximately two-month period. Blood samples from the prospective study were shipped frozen or at room temperature prior to DNA extraction. The CDR3, cysteine through phenylalanine, is 15 amino acids long. Only the CDR3 part of the read is kept: 45 bases, read in frame from the first base. Trimming costs V 3 bases and J 4 bases, and their ends lie 16 bases apart. For CDR1 and CDR2, the germline V gene lists KGHSH and LQKENI.

TCRbeta CDR3 regions were amplified from genomic DNA using the immunoSEQ Assay, a bias-controlled multiplex PCR. For the original study's pipeline: The number of nucleated cells in each sample was estimated from the amplification of reference gene primers within the assay. To quantify the absolute abundance of each unique TCRbeta CDR3 rearrangement, sequence reads were collapsed and filtered. For each sample, productive Simpson clonality was calculated as the square root of Simpson's diversity index across productive rearrangements. The table was pulled from immuneACCESS by TCRdb, which kept in-frame rearrangements only. Such tables lose some clones; where checked, under half of the loss comes from unresolved V genes, and the rest has no known cause. V, J and clone size derive from that table, while D and trimming were established from the DNA sequence. A total of some 200,000 clones appear in this sample, 80% to 85% of them only once. The ten largest clones capture roughly 6.9% of the sample.

What was sequenced was PBMCs or T cells enriched from blood (not recorded which). The sequence was collected from a man aged 40-49 years who had recovered from COVID-19. Recombination connected TRBV18 to TRBJ2-7; TRBD2 is perhaps the D gene, given 6 matching bases. The nucleotides read TGTGCCAGCTCACCGACTGGGAGGCCTTTTTACGAGCAGTACTTC. This is translated as CASSPTGRPFYEQYF.